Listed below are T cell receptor beta chains from one sample, sequenced in a study of spatial heterogeneity in lung cancer. MiXCR, applied by TCRdb to the 5' RACE reads, yields one record per CDR3 protein. This sample has fewer than 65,000 distinct CDR3 sequences, with around 6% found just once. Sample: PBMCs, taken at surgery. These receptors were collected from a female donor with early-stage non-small cell lung cancer. Both conserved end residues are part of each CDR3. A D gene is named only where the DNA matches it firmly. Size values are once, few and many counts, or a class for expanded clones, and some rows have none.

j_call cdr3_length v_call clone_size d_call cdr3_nt cdr3_aa
TRBJ2-7 15 TRBV28 many - TGTGCCAGCAGTCCCGGGACACTCTACTCCTACGAGCAGTACTTC CASSPGTLYSYEQYF
TRBJ2-1 18 TRBV29-1 few TRBD2 TGCAGCGTTGAAGATTGGTCCTCGGGACTAGAGGCGGGCAATGAGCAGTTCTTC CSVEDWSSGLEAGNEQFF
TRBJ1-1 12 TRBV2 few - TGTGCCAGCAGCGACGGACAGAAAGTAGTCTCCTTT CASSDGQKVVSF
TRBJ1-1 15 TRBV5-1 many TRBD1 TGCGCCAGCAGCGGAGGGGGCCGCGGGGGCACTGAAGCTTTCTTT CASSGGGRGGTEAFF
TRBJ2-7 15 TRBV2 - TRBD1 TGTGCCAGCAGTTACTCCGGGACAGGGGCGCACGAGCAGTACTTC CASSYSGTGAHEQYF
TRBJ1-6 15 TRBV2 - - TGTGCCAGCCACCCCCGGCGGGGTTTGGGTTCACCCCTCCACTTT CASHPRRGLGSPLHF
TRBJ2-7 16 TRBV12-2 - - TGTGCAAGTCGCCTCCAAACAAGGGAGGGCCAGTACGAGCAGTACTTC CASRLQTREGQYEQYF
TRBJ2-3 16 TRBV9 many - TGTGCCAGCAGCCTCCGGACCGGGGAGGACACAGATACGCAGTATTTT CASSLRTGEDTDTQYF
TRBJ1-5 14 TRBV12-3/TRBV12-4 - - TGTGCCAGCAGTTTAGGAGTACAGGTAGGGCCCCAGCATTTT CASSLGVQVGPQHF
TRBJ2-3 15 TRBV20-1 - TRBD2 TGCAGTGTTCAGGACCGAGCGGGGCGAGTAGATACGCAGTATTTT CSVQDRAGRVDTQYF
TRBJ1-5 14 TRBV6-5 many - TGTGCCAGCAGAGCAGACAGTGCCCATCAGCCCCAGCATTTT CASRADSAHQPQHF
TRBJ2-3 12 TRBV5-5 many - TGTGCCAGCAGTTCGCCCCCCGATACGCAGTATTTT CASSSPPDTQYF
TRBJ2-2 16 TRBV19 - - TGTGCCAGTGGAGCCGGGCGTTGGGGACAAAACGGGGAGCTGTTTTTT CASGAGRWGQNGELFF
TRBJ1-4 15 TRBV28 few - TGTGCCAGCAGCTTGAAGGCAGAATCTAATGAAAAACTGTTTTTT CASSLKAESNEKLFF
TRBJ1-5 16 TRBV28 - - TGTGCCAGCAGTTTCGAGGTTATGGCCCTGCGGCAGCCCCAGCATTTT CASSFEVMALRQPQHF
TRBJ1-2 13 TRBV29-1 many TRBD1 TGCAGCGACGGGACAGGGGTTTCCTATGGCTACACCTTC CSDGTGVSYGYTF
TRBJ2-3 16 TRBV3-1 many - TGTGCCAGCAGCCGTCTAGGGGTCCCGGGCACAGATACGCAGTATTTT CASSRLGVPGTDTQYF
TRBJ1-6 12 TRBV29-1 many - TGCAGCGTTGGAGCGGAGGGCCGACCCCTCCACTTT CSVGAEGRPLHF
TRBJ2-7 16 TRBV11-2 - - TGTGCCAGCAGCTTAGTCCAGGACGGCCTCTCCTACGAGCAGTACTTC CASSLVQDGLSYEQYF
TRBJ2-7 15 TRBV23-1 many TRBD2 TGCGCCAGCAGTCAATCGTGGCTAGCGGGAGACGAGCAGTACTTC CASSQSWLAGDEQYF
TRBJ2-3 15 TRBV20-1 many - TGCAGTGCTAGACGAGGCGGGGTTAGCACAGATACGCAGTATTTT CSARRGGVSTDTQYF
TRBJ1-5 17 TRBV28 many - TGTGCCAGCAGCCTAGGGGCAGGGGCGGGATTCAATCAGCCCCAGCATTTT CASSLGAGAGFNQPQHF
TRBJ2-1 14 TRBV10-3 - - TGTGCCACGCGGGACTCCGGGGTAAATAATGAGCAGTTCTTC CATRDSGVNNEQFF
TRBJ1-2 13 TRBV20-1 many TRBD1 TGCAGTGCTATTCCCCAGGGGGGCTATGGCTACACCTTC CSAIPQGGYGYTF
TRBJ2-5 12 TRBV28 many - TGTGCCAGCAGCTCAGGGTCAGAGACCCAGTACTTC CASSSGSETQYF
TRBJ2-3 14 TRBV6-5 many TRBD1 TGTGCCAGCAGCCCGGGACAGGGACAAGATACGCAGTATTTT CASSPGQGQDTQYF
TRBJ1-5 15 TRBV5-1 many TRBD1 TGCGCCAGCAGCTTGGGACAGGGCGCAAATCAGCCCCAGCATTTT CASSLGQGANQPQHF
TRBJ2-7 14 TRBV2 many - TGTGCCAGCAGTGAACCGGGGTACGCCTACGAGCAGTACTTC CASSEPGYAYEQYF
TRBJ2-5 14 TRBV13 many TRBD1 TGTGCCAGCAGCTTTTTAACAGGGGAAGAGACCCAGTACTTC CASSFLTGEETQYF
TRBJ1-6 15 TRBV11-1 many - TGTGCCAGCAGCTTCGGGCTCTCCTATAATTCACCCCTCCACTTT CASSFGLSYNSPLHF
TRBJ1-6 15 TRBV18 many TRBD1 TGTGCCAGCTCAGAGGGACAGGGTATGAATTCACCCCTCCACTTT CASSEGQGMNSPLHF
TRBJ2-2 13 TRBV9 - TRBD1 TGTGCCGGCAGCGTGACAGGGACCGGGGAGCTGTTTTTT CAGSVTGTGELFF
TRBJ2-1 14 TRBV12-3/TRBV12-4 - - TGTGCCAGCAGACAATCCCCCACGTACAATGAGCAGTTCTTC CASRQSPTYNEQFF
TRBJ2-7 16 TRBV15 - - TGTGCCACCAGCAGAGGTGGGGGGGCATCCACTTACGAGCAGTACTTC CATSRGGGASTYEQYF
TRBJ1-1 17 TRBV10-3 - TRBD1 TGTGCCATCAGCGAGGGATCCCAGGGGGCCGCGATCACTGAAGCTTTCTTT CAISEGSQGAAITEAFF
TRBJ2-1 16 TRBV14 few - TGTGCCAGCAGCCAAGATAGGGGGGGACTATTCAATGAGCAGTTCTTC CASSQDRGGLFNEQFF
TRBJ2-1 13 TRBV4-2 many - TGTGCCAGCAGCCAAGATGGAGTCAATGAGCAGTTCTTC CASSQDGVNEQFF
TRBJ2-1 16 TRBV20-1 - - TGCAGTGCTAGAGATGCACCGGGACTCCCCGGGGTTGAGCAGTTCTTC CSARDAPGLPGVEQFF
TRBJ2-1 18 TRBV20-1 many - TGCAGTGCTAGAATTATGCAAAAGCGGCTGAGCTCCTACAATGAGCAGTTCTTC CSARIMQKRLSSYNEQFF
TRBJ2-1 17 TRBV5-1 few TRBD2 TGCGCCAGCAGCTCTAGAAGCGGGAGCCCCTCCTACAATGAGCAGTTCTTC CASSSRSGSPSYNEQFF